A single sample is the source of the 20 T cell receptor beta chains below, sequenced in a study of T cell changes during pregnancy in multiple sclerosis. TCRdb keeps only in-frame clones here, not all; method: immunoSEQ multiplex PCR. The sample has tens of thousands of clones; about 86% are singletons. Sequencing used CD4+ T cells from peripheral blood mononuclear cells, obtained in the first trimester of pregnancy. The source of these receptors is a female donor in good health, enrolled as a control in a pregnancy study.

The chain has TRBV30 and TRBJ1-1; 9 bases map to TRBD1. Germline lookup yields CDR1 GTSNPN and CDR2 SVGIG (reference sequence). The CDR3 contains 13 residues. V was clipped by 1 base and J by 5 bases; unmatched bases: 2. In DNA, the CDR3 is TGTGCCTGGAGTGGACAGGGGGTGACTGAAGCTTTCTTT. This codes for CAWSGQGVTEAFF. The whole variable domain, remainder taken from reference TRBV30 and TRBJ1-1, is SQTIHQWPATLVQPVGSPLSLECTVEGTSNPNLYWYRQAAGRGLQLLFYSVGIGQISSEVPQNLSASRPQDRQFILSSKKLLLSDSGFYLCAWSGQGVTEAFFGQGTRLTVV.

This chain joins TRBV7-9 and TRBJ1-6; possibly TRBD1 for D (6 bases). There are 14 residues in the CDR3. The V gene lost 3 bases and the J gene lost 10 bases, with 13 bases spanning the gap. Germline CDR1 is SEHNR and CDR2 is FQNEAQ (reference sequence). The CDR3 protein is CASSLGGLSSPLHF. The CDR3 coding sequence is TGTGCCAGCAGCTTGGGGGGGCTAAGCTCACCCCTCCACTTT.

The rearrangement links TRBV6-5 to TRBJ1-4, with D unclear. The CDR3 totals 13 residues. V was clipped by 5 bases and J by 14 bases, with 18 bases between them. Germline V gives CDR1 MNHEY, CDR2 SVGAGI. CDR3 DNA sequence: TGTGCCAGCAGTCCCCCGAGCGTGACGCAGCTGTTTTTT. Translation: CASSPPSVTQLFF.

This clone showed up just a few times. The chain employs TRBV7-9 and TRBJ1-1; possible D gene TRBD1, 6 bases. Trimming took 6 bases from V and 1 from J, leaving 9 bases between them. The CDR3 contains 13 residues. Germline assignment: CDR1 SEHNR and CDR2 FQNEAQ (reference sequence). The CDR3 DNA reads TGTGCCAGCAGGCAGACAGGGAACACTGAAGCTTTCTTT. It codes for CASRQTGNTEAFF. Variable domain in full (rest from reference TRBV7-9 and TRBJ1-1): DTGVSQNPRHKITKRGQNVTFRCDPISEHNRLYWYRQTLGQGPEFLTYFQNEAQLEKSRLLSDRFSAERPKGSFSTLEIQRTEQGDSAMYLCASRQTGNTEAFFGQGTRLTVV.

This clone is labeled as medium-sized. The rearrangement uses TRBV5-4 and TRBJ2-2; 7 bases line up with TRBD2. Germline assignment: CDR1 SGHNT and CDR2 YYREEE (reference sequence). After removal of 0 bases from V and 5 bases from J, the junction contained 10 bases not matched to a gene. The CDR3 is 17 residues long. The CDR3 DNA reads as TGTGCCAGCAGCTTGGCCGGACTAGACCTTATGACCGGGGAGCTGTTTTTT. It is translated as CASSLAGLDLMTGELFF.

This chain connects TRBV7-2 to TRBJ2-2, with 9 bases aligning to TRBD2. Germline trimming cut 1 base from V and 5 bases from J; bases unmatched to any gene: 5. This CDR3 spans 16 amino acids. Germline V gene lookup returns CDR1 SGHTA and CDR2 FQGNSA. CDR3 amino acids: CASSLVGLAGTGELFF. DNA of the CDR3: TGTGCCAGCAGCTTAGTTGGGCTAGCGGGGACCGGGGAGCTGTTTTTT.

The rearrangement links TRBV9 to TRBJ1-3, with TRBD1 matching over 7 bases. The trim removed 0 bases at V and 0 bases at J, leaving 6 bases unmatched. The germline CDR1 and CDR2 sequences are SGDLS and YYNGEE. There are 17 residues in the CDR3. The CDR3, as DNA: TGTGCCAGCAGCGTAGAGGGGGCCCTCAGCTCTGGAAACACCATATATTTT. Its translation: CASSVEGALSSGNTIYF.

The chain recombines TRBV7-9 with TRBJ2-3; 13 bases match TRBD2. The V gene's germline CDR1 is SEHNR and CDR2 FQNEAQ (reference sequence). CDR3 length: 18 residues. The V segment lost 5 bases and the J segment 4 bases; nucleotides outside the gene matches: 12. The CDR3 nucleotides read TGTGCCAGCAGCCAGACTAGCGGGGGGTCTGTGTTCCCAGATACGCAGTATTTT. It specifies CASSQTSGGSVFPDTQYF.

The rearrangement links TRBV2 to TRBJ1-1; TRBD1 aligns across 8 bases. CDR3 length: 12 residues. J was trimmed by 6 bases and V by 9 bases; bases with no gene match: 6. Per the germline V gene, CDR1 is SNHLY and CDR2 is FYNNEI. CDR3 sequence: CARGNRGAEAFF. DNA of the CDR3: TGTGCCAGGGGGAACAGGGGGGCTGAAGCTTTCTTT.

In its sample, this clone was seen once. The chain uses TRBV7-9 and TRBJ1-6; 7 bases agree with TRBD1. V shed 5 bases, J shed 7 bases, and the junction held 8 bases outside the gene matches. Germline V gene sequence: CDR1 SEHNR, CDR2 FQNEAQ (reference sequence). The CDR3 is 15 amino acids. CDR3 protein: CASSGGTALNSPLHF. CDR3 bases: TGTGCCAGCAGCGGCGGGACAGCGTTAAATTCACCCCTCCACTTT.

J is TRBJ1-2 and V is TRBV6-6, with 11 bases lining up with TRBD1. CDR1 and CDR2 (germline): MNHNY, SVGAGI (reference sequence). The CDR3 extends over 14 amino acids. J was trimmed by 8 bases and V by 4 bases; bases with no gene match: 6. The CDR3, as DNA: TGTGCCAGCAGTTCGGACAGGGGGCACGGGGGCTACACCTTC. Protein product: CASSSDRGHGGYTF.

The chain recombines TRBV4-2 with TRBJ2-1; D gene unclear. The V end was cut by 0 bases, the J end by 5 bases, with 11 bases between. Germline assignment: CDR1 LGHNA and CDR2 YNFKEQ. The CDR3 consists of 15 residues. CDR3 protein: CASSQDVGSHNEQFF. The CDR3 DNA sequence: TGTGCCAGCAGCCAAGATGTGGGCAGCCACAATGAGCAGTTCTTC.

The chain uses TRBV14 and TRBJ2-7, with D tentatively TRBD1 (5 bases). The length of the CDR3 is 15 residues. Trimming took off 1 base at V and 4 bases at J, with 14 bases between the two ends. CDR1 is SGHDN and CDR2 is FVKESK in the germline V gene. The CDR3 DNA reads TGTGCCAGCAGCCAAGCTAGGGGATCAGTATACGAGCAGTACTTC. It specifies CASSQARGSVYEQYF.

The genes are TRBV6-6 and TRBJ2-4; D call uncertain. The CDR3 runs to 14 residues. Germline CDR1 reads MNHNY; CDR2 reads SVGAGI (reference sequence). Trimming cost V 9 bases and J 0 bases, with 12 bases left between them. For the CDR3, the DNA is TGTGCCAGTGCTACAGATCTAGCCAAAAACATTCAGTACTTC. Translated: CASATDLAKNIQYF.

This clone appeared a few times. In DNA form, the CDR3 reads TGTGCCTGGAGTAAAGGTCAGGCGAGTACTGAAGCTTTCTTT. As protein: CAWSKGQASTEAFF. The chain carries TRBV30 and TRBJ1-1, with D uncertain. The CDR3 loop spans 14 amino acids. Looked up from germline, CDR1 is GTSNPN and CDR2 is SVGIG (reference sequence). V lost 2 bases and J 5 bases, leaving 15 bases between the germline ends.

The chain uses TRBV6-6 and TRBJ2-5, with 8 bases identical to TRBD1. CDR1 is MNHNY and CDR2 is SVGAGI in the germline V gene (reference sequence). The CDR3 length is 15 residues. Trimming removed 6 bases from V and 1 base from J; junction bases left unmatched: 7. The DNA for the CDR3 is TGTGCCAGCAGGTCATTCGGGACAGGCCAAGAGACCCAGTACTTC. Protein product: CASRSFGTGQETQYF.

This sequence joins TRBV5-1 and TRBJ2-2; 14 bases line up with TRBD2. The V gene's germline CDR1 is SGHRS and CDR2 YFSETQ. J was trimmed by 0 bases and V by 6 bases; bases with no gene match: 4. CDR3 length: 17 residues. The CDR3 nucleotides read TGCGCCAGCATGAAGACTAGCGGGGGGGCGAACACCGGGGAGCTGTTTTTT. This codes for CASMKTSGGANTGELFF.

CDR3: CAWSSGLGVIGNEQFF. In nucleotides, the CDR3 is TGTGCCTGGAGTTCCGGACTAGGCGTGATTGGGAATGAGCAGTTCTTC. V is TRBV30 and J is TRBJ2-1; TRBD2 agrees at 7 bases. The germline V gene has CDR1 GTSNPN and CDR2 SVGIG (reference sequence). V dropped 2 bases and J dropped 7; count of bases not matched to a gene: 14. This CDR3 spans 16 amino acids.

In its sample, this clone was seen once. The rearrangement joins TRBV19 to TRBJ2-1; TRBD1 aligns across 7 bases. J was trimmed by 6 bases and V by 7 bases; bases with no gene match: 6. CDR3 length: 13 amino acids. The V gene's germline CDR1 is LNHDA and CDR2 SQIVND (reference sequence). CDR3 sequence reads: CASKMGQINEQFF. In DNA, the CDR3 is TGTGCCAGTAAGATGGGACAGATCAATGAGCAGTTCTTC.

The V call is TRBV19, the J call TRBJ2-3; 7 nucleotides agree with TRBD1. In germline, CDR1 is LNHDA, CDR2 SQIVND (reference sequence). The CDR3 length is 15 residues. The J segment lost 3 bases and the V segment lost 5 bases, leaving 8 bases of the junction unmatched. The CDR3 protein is CASSSHRQGTDTQYF. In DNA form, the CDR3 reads TGTGCCAGTAGTTCCCATCGACAGGGAACAGATACGCAGTATTTT.